This record concerns one T cell receptor beta chain sequence. Its antigen remains unidentified. This entry is derived from a study of cytomegalovirus exposure and HLA in healthy donors (dated by TCRdb to 2015 to 2018). Regarding the research as a whole: An earlier analysis of more than 550 of the donors reported over 250 Gb of sequence data and 117 million unique TCR beta sequences obtained from about 180 million T cells. A few DR-DQ haplotypes were treated as single units for association and clustering because of strong linkage in the cohort. The number of donors typed differed by locus, with about 629-630 for A, B, C, DRB1 and DQB1, about 500 for DQA1, 600 to 610 for DPA1, and some 470 for DPB1. A later analysis re-examined previously published TCR beta repertoires from roughly 720 donors and added high-resolution HLA genotyping to investigate patterns of TCR occurrence. To decide whether each TCR beta V gene segment behaved as functional or pseudogenic, an earlier analysis of approximately 600 of the donors relied on high-throughput TCR beta sequencing. Besides the first cohort of approximately 670 subjects, a separate validation cohort made up of 120 different subjects was used. All discovery cohort repertoires had been generated using a single sequencing platform. Donor age, sex, ethnicity and CMV serostatus were collected together with the repertoire data. Genome-wide SNP genotypes for about 60% of the 666 donors were used in a later genetic analysis, which treated that subset as a discovery cohort. To predict cytomegalovirus infection status, the study brought together high-throughput TCR immunosequencing, statistical association of individual TCRs with disease status, and machine learning. Class I and class II HLA loci were covered by the typing at four-digit resolution. Among about 390 genotyped donors of the cohort, an average of around 240,000 unique TCR beta nucleotide sequences were sequenced per donor, approximately 20% of them non-productive. The T cell repertoires of some 700 subjects were profiled by immunosequencing and related to cytomegalovirus serostatus. Rather than drawing on any new phenotypic data, the later analysis identified candidate immune exposures from TCR beta sequences and the way those sequences occurred across donors. Roughly 320 gigabases of sequencing data and roughly 81 million unique TCR sequences made up an early release that covered nearly 650 HLA-typed donors. The genetic ancestry cluster associated with self-reported Caucasian donors included over 65% of the roughly 400 genotyped donors. The study was designed to test whether signatures of past pathogen exposure could be identified by cataloging public T cell receptors.

The library relied on the immunoSEQ multiplex PCR assay. For the multiplex PCR, a mixture combining 60 forward primers for TCR Vbeta segments and 13 reverse primers for TCR Jbeta segments was used. The CDR3 region of rearranged TCR beta genes was amplified from genomic DNA by a multiplex PCR assay. Amplified TCR beta libraries were sequenced as 87-base-pair reads on the Illumina HiSeq System. From the authors' description of their analysis: In a later analysis, tens of millions of unique TCR beta chains were counted across the 650 to 750 repertoires, and roughly 9.9 million of these chains were shared by at least two donors. A nearest-neighbor algorithm error-corrected the raw reads and collapsed the reads into unique sequences, merging closely related sequences to remove PCR and sequencing errors. Alignment of CDR3 sequences to IMGT reference sequences was used to assign V, D and J gene segments. For a sequence to be retained, at least a six-nucleotide match to both a V gene segment and a J gene segment was required. A rearrangement was called productive if the CDR3 had no stop codons and remained in frame with V and J, and every other rearrangement was called non-productive. CDR3 was defined according to IMGT convention as the region running from the second conserved V-encoded cysteine to the conserved J-encoded phenylalanine. Sequences without an unambiguous match to a single V gene segment were excluded from the earlier analysis of 500 to 700 of the donors. An earlier analysis of a few hundred of the donors classified V segments as functional when productive rearrangements were above 56.7% and as segregating when the standard deviation between donors was above 5%. A statistical classification framework was built for diagnosing cytomegalovirus status from the catalog of TCR beta chain sequences. In a later analysis, TCR nucleotide sequences were compared against IMGT/GENE-DB human TR gene sequences so that V and J genes could be assigned. In a later analysis, CDR3 sequences and most-parsimonious VDJ recombination scenarios were assigned using the TCRdist pipeline. A later analysis defined each TCR beta chain by its CDR3 amino acid sequence plus V-gene family, and excluded reads lacking a unique V-gene family. A later analysis removed 550 to 700 highly shared, low-generation-probability nucleotide sequences to deal with suspected cross-contamination and a sequencing artifact. A later analysis calculated a clonal expansion index for each public chain from normalized within-repertoire ranks of inferred template counts. Generation probabilities in a later analysis came from a VDJ recombination model fitted to out-of-frame rearrangements, and those results were checked against IGoR. Hypergeometric tests were used in a later analysis to score TCR-TCR, TCR-HLA and TCR-CMV co-occurrence, with a repertoire-size bias correction applied to the TCR pairs. In a later analysis, false discovery rates were estimated by permuting HLA or CMV assignments 20 times. In a later analysis, co-occurring TCRs were grouped using DBSCAN, with TCRdist sequence similarity added in when clustering inside HLA-allele-positive subsets. Repertoires with fewer than 30,000 or more than 120,000 public chains were left out of co-occurrence clustering, as were a handful of repertoires with anomalous nucleotide sharing. TCRdb's version of the immuneACCESS table is confined to in-frame rearrangements and falls short of the full clone set. An unresolved V gene accounts for under half of the shortfall where checked; the remainder is of unknown origin. That table is the source of V, J and clone size, and D and trimming were worked out from the DNA. This sample's table carries around 150,000 clones. Roughly 2% of the sample comes from the top ten.

The cohort consisted of hundreds of healthy bone marrow donors. At the time of sampling, all cohort members were nominally healthy, though unrecorded immune exposures were likely present. The donor tested CMV seronegative, placing the donor among the 352 seronegative members of the cohort. Every donor gave a peripheral blood sample, and the peripheral blood mononuclear cells from that sample were used for TCR beta sequencing. Genomic DNA extraction from the blood cell samples was performed with the Qiagen DNeasy Blood Extraction Kit. Study-level results and caveats: Several of the top co-occurrence clusters appeared to be linked to parvovirus B19, influenza, CMV and Epstein-Barr virus, according to a later analysis. Linkage disequilibrium might explain the correlated functional status among segregating V segments, but an unknown experimental factor could not be excluded. According to a later genetic analysis, donors in an Asian-associated ancestry cluster had fewer N-insertions in productive TCRs than the approximately 700-donor mean. In a later analysis, HLA-associated TCR beta chains showed more clonal expansion and lower generation probabilities than non-associated chains that were equally common. Roughly uniform sequencing depth across donors was assumed in presence/absence analyses, although this assumption may not hold. Cytomegalovirus status was reported to be diagnosed by the classifier with high specificity and sensitivity in both the original and validation cohorts. In an earlier analysis of around 600 of the donors, most TCR beta V segments appeared in productive rearrangements about 87% or about 30% of the time, broadly matching IMGT annotations. Because some donors lacked HLA typing at each locus, the association tests relied only on the typed subset. The cohort was sequenced for TCR beta chains only, and without alpha or paired-chain data the features that could be detected were limited. It was suggested by the authors that the approach could potentially be generalized to other disease states and immunological phenotypes. Across donors, most TCR sequences were observed very rarely, whereas some public TCRs were present in many individuals. A total of fewer than 200 TCR beta chains were listed by the study as associated with cytomegalovirus. Assigning TCR associations to individual alleles was difficult when HLA alleles, especially DR and DQ, strongly co-occurred. According to a later analysis, TCR association rates differed among HLA loci, with DRB1 alleles showing the most associated TCRs and HLA-C alleles showing the fewest. A cluster of highly shared sequence variants was judged likely to represent a technical artifact of the sequencing pipeline. In a later analysis, some 18,000 TCR beta sequences were associated with specific HLA alleles at a false discovery rate of 0.05. In a later analysis, most CMV-associated TCR beta chains were found to appear HLA-restricted, with HLA associations seemingly driven largely by CMV exposure. Seventeen rarely observed V segments, including chromosome 9 orphons, were excluded from the earlier analysis of approximately 600 of the donors because counts were too low. CMV serostatus was the only immune exposure information available for the cohort. Some IMGT-functional V segments, including TRBV6-2 and TRBV6-3, could not be distinguished by the 87-base-pair reads and were therefore excluded. A few of the identified cytomegalovirus-associated TCR beta chains were confirmed in vitro to be specific for cytomegalovirus antigens. An association between a missense DCLRE1C variant and V-gene and J-gene trimming of TCR beta chains was found in a later genetic analysis and replicated in an independent cohort. A further reported finding was that TCR beta sequences accurately predicted the HLA-A and HLA-B alleles for most subjects in the first cohort.

Counted from cysteine to phenylalanine, this CDR3 has 14 amino acids. Of all the DNA, just the CDR3 is kept, 42 bases in frame from base 1. The germline V gene gives CDR1 as SQVTM and CDR2 as ANQGSEA. V loses 4 bases, J loses 5 bases, and the germline ends lie 17 bases apart. Specimen: PBMCs. The receptor comes from a young man in good health and CMV-seronegative. The chain joins TRBV29-1 to TRBJ1-1, with TRBD1 tentatively as D gene (6 bases match). The CDR3 here reads CSVAGGQWNTEAFF. The DNA is TGCAGCGTTGCCGGGGGGCAGTGGAATACTGAAGCTTTCTTT.